A selection of T cell receptor beta chains follows, all from one sample in a study of cytomegalovirus exposure and HLA in healthy donors. The table came from immunoSEQ multiplex PCR; TCRdb's copy has only in-frame clones and leaves some out. The sample contains around 130,000 clones, about 85% of which appear only once. The material sequenced was PBMCs. The receptors come from a boy between 10 and 17 years old in good health and CMV-seronegative. Both conserved end residues are part of each CDR3. The D gene is left open where the match is weak. Rows may omit the clone size; those that give it use once, few, many or a size class.

d_gene | j_gene | abundance | v_gene | CDR3aa | CDR3nt
. | TRBJ1-1 | . | TRBV5-1 | CASSPSLSGMNTEAFF | TGCGCCAGCAGCCCGTCACTCTCGGGGATGAACACTGAAGCTTTCTTT
. | TRBJ2-1 | . | TRBV29-1 | CSVDKEGEQFF | TGCAGCGTTGATAAAGAGGGTGAGCAGTTCTTC
. | TRBJ2-1 | . | TRBV19 | CASSINGRVSYNEQFF | TGTGCCAGTAGTATAAACGGCAGGGTATCCTACAATGAGCAGTTCTTC
TRBD2 | TRBJ2-5 | . | TRBV2 | CASSSGTSGQETQYF | TGTGCCAGCAGTTCGGGGACTAGCGGCCAAGAGACCCAGTACTTC
TRBD1 | TRBJ2-6 | . | TRBV27 | CASRTGTGVFSGANVLTF | TGTGCCAGCAGGACCGGGACAGGGGTTTTCTCTGGGGCCAACGTCCTGACTTTC
. | TRBJ2-7 | . | TRBV7-9 | CASSPSRQVTYEQYF | TGTGCCAGCAGCCCTAGCCGACAGGTAACCTACGAGCAGTACTTC
TRBD1 | TRBJ2-1 | . | TRBV4-1 | CASSQDRTGNSWNEQFF | TGCGCCAGCAGCCAAGACAGGACAGGGAATAGCTGGAATGAGCAGTTCTTC
TRBD1 | TRBJ1-2 | . | TRBV9 | CASSVLGQGEDGYTF | TGTGCCAGCAGCGTACTGGGACAGGGGGAAGATGGCTACACCTTC
. | TRBJ2-1 | . | TRBV9 | CASSVDLAGNEQFF | TGTGCCAGCAGCGTAGACCTAGCCGGCAATGAGCAGTTCTTC
TRBD2 | TRBJ2-1 | . | TRBV19 | CASSIVSGNQFF | TGTGCCAGTAGTATCGTAAGCGGGAATCAGTTCTTC
. | TRBJ1-3 | . | TRBV7-9 | CASSSIWASGNTIYF | TGTGCCAGCAGCTCCATCTGGGCCTCTGGAAACACCATATATTTT
. | TRBJ1-1 | few | TRBV13 | CASSFAREAFF | TGTGCCAGCAGCTTCGCTAGAGAAGCTTTCTTT
. | TRBJ2-1 | . | TRBV7-2 | CASSFKGAQSEQFF | TGTGCCAGCAGCTTCAAAGGGGCGCAAAGTGAGCAGTTCTTC
TRBD1 | TRBJ1-1 | . | TRBV2 | CASSPTGTGGFEAFF | TGTGCCAGCAGTCCAACGGGGACAGGGGGCTTTGAAGCTTTCTTT
. | TRBJ2-7 | . | TRBV5-1 | CASSSSLGPRSYEQYF | TGCGCCAGCAGCTCGAGCCTGGGGCCCAGGTCCTACGAGCAGTACTTC
TRBD2 | TRBJ2-2 | . | TRBV19 | CASSLPGSGGAEDGELFF | TGTGCCAGTAGTCTCCCGGGTAGCGGGGGGGCCGAGGACGGGGAGCTGTTTTTT
TRBD1 | TRBJ2-5 | . | TRBV7-2 | CASSLATGGFRETQYF | TGTGCCAGCAGCTTAGCTACAGGGGGGTTCCGAGAGACCCAGTACTTC
TRBD2 | TRBJ2-2 | . | TRBV7-2 | CASSLLAGGTGELFF | TGTGCCAGCAGCTTACTAGCGGGGGGCACCGGGGAGCTGTTTTTT
TRBD1 | TRBJ1-1 | . | TRBV19 | CASSIRTGENTEAFF | TGTGCCAGTAGTATACGGACAGGGGAGAACACTGAAGCTTTCTTT
. | TRBJ1-3 | many | TRBV20-1 | CSARRPLKGYF | TGCAGTGCTAGAAGACCCCTAAAGGGGTATTTT
. | TRBJ1-1 | . | TRBV13 | CASSFWGGTEAFF | TGTGCCAGCAGCTTCTGGGGGGGCACTGAAGCTTTCTTT
TRBD1 | TRBJ1-3 | . | TRBV5-5 | CASSPDRVFGNTIYF | TGTGCCAGCAGCCCGGACAGGGTGTTTGGAAACACCATATATTTT
TRBD1 | TRBJ2-1 | . | TRBV7-3 | CASSFDRGSYNEQFF | TGTGCCAGCAGCTTCGACAGGGGCTCCTACAATGAGCAGTTCTTC
. | TRBJ1-2 | . | TRBV12-5 | CASGEGLGIYGYTF | TGTGCTAGTGGTGAGGGCCTGGGGATCTATGGCTACACCTTC
. | TRBJ1-4 | . | TRBV4-1 | CASSQDWYRAGEKPFF | TGCGCCAGCAGCCAAGATTGGTACAGGGCGGGGGAAAAACCGTTTTTT
. | TRBJ2-3 | once | TRBV9 | CASSESVGGGTDTQYF | TGTGCCAGCAGCGAGTCGGTTGGCGGGGGCACAGATACGCAGTATTTT
TRBD2 | TRBJ2-1 | . | TRBV7-2 | CASRKGLAGVARHEQFF | TGTGCCAGCAGAAAAGGGCTAGCGGGCGTAGCTAGGCATGAGCAGTTCTTC
. | TRBJ2-2 | . | TRBV19 | CASRRGTDNTGELFF | TGTGCCAGTAGGCGCGGGACAGATAACACCGGGGAGCTGTTTTTT
TRBD1 | TRBJ2-5 | once | TRBV13 | CASSTTGETQYF | TGTGCCAGCAGCACGACAGGGGAGACCCAGTACTTC
. | TRBJ2-1 | . | TRBV6-5 | CASSYFSTGNEQFF | TGTGCCAGCAGTTACTTCTCAACAGGGAATGAGCAGTTCTTC
. | TRBJ2-2 | . | TRBV5-4 | CASSTTGPGELFF | TGTGCCAGCAGCACGACAGGACCCGGGGAGCTGTTTTTT
. | TRBJ1-3 | . | TRBV4-3 | CASSQEKGQGSGNTIYF | TGCGCCAGCAGCCAAGAAAAGGGGCAGGGAAGTGGAAACACCATATATTTT
. | TRBJ2-1 | . | TRBV5-1 | CASSPLAGADNEQFF | TGCGCCAGCAGCCCCCTCGCGGGGGCCGACAATGAGCAGTTCTTC
TRBD1 | TRBJ1-1 | few | TRBV4-1 | CASSRELTGGYTEAFF | TGCGCCAGCAGCCGAGAACTGACAGGGGGCTACACTGAAGCTTTCTTT
. | TRBJ2-3 | . | TRBV5-1 | CASSLDRPRTEVDTQYF | TGCGCCAGCAGCTTGGATAGGCCACGGACAGAGGTAGATACGCAGTATTTT
. | TRBJ1-2 | . | TRBV5-1 | CASSLVVQGGYGYTF | TGCGCCAGCAGCTTGGTGGTCCAGGGAGGATATGGCTACACCTTC
. | TRBJ2-1 | . | TRBV6-5 | CASSYLRDSTYNEQFF | TGTGCCAGCAGTTACCTTAGGGACTCTACCTACAATGAGCAGTTCTTC
. | TRBJ2-7 | . | TRBV7-2 | CASSSRHGTYEQYF | TGTGCCAGCAGCTCCCGACACGGAACTTACGAGCAGTACTTC
. | TRBJ1-1 | . | TRBV4-2 | CASSPSAGGVSTEAFF | TGTGCCAGCAGTCCCTCGGCCGGGGGTGTGAGCACTGAAGCTTTCTTT
TRBD1 | TRBJ2-7 | . | TRBV7-9 | CASSPLNGTAGYSYEQYF | TGTGCCAGCAGCCCCCTTAATGGGACAGCCGGTTATTCCTACGAGCAGTACTTC
TRBD1 | TRBJ1-1 | few | TRBV6-4 | CASSATGYTEAFF | TGTGCCAGCAGTGCGACAGGGTACACTGAAGCTTTCTTT
TRBD2 | TRBJ2-3 | . | TRBV5-4 | CASSWGLAGDTDTQYF | TGTGCCAGCAGCTGGGGACTAGCGGGGGACACAGATACGCAGTATTTT
. | TRBJ1-1 | . | TRBV29-1 | CSVVFWNTEAFF | TGCAGCGTTGTTTTCTGGAACACTGAAGCTTTCTTT